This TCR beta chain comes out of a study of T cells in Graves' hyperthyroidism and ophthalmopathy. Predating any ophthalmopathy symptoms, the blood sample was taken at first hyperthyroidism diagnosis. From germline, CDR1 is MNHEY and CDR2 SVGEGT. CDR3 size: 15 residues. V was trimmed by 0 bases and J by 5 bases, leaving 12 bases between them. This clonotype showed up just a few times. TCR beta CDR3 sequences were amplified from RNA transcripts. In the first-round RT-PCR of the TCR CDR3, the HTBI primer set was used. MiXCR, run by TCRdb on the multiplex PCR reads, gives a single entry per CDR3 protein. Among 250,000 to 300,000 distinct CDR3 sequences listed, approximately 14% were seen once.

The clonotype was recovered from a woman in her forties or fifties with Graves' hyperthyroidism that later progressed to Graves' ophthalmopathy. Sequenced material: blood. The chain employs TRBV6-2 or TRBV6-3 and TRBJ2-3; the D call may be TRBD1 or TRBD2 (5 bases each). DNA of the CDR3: TGTGCCAGCAGTTACTCGAGGGGTAGGGAAGATACGCAGTATTTT. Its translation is CASSYSRGREDTQYF.